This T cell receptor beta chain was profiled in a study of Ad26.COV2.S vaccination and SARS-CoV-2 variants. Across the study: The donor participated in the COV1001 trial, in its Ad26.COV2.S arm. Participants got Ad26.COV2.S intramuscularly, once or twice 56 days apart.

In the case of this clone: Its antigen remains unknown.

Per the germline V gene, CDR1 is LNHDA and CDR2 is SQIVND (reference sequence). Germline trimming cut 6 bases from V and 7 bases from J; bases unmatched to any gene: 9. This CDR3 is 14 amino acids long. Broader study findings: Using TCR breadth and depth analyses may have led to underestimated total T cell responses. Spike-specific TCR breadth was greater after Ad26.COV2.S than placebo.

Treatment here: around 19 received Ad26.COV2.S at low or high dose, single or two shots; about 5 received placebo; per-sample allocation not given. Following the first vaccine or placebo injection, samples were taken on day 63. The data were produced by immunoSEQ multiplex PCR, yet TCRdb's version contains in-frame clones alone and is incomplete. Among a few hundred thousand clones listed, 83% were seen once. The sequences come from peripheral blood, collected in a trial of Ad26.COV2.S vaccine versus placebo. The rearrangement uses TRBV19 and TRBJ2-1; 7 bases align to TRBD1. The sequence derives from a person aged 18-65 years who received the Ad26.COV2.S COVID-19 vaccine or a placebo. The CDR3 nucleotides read TGTGCCAGTAGGGTGACAGGGTCGGAGAATGAGCAGTTCTTC. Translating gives CASRVTGSENEQFF.